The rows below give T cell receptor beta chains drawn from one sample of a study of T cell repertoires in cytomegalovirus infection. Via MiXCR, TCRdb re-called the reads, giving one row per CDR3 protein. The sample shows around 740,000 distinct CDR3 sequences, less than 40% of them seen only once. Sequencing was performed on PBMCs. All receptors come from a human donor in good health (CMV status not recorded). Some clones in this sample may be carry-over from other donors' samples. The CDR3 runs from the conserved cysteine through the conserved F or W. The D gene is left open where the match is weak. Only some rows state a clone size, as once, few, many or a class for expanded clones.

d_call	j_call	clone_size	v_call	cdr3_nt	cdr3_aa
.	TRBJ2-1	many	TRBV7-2	TGTGCCAGCAGCGAACAGGGGGGGTCGCGCAATGAGCAGTTCTTC	CASSEQGGSRNEQFF
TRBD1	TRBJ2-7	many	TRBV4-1	TGCGCCAGCAGCCAAGAAAGGGGACAGGGGTTCCACGAGCAGTACTTC	CASSQERGQGFHEQYF
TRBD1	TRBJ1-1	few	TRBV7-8	TGTGCCAGCAGCTATGATACAGGGGGAATAGACAACACTGAAGCTTTCTTT	CASSYDTGGIDNTEAFF
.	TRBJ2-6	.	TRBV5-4	TGTGCCAGCAGCTTTCTGCGCTCTGGGGCCAACGTCCTGACTTTC	CASSFLRSGANVLTF
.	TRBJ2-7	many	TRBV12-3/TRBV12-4	TGTGCCAGCAGTGCTGACAGGATCTCGCGGGAGCAGTACTTC	CASSADRISREQYF
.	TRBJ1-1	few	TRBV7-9	TGTGCCAGCAGCCCCGGGGGGAACATGAACACTGAAGCTTTCTTT	CASSPGGNMNTEAFF
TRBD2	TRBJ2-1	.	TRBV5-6	TGTGCCAGCAGCTTGGCTAGCGGGAGATCAGAATACAATGAGCAGTTCTTC	CASSLASGRSEYNEQFF
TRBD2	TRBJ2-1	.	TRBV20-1	TGCAGTTCTACCTATAGCGGGAGGGCACTTGGAAATGAGCAGTTCTTC	CSSTYSGRALGNEQFF
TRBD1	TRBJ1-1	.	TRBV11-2	TGTGCCAGCAGCTTTCGACACCCAGGACAGGGTGGAACTGAAGATTTCTTT	CASSFRHPGQGGTEDFF
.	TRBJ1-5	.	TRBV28	TGTGCCAGCAGTTTCCGAACAGCTAGCAATCAGCCCCAGCATTTT	CASSFRTASNQPQHF
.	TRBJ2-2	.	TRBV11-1	TGTGCCAGCGTCGCGGAAGACGACACCGGGGAGCTGTTTTTT	CASVAEDDTGELFF
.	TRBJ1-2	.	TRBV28	TGTGCCAGCACCGAAGGCAGGGCGTTAAACTATGGCTACACCTTC	CASTEGRALNYGYTF
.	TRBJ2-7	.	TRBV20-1	TGCAGTTTTACGGGACATCCTGGGGGCTACGAGAAGTACTTC	CSFTGHPGGYEKYF
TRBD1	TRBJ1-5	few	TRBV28	TGTGCCAGCAGTTTTTCGACAGGGGGCTTTATCCAGCCCCAGCATTTT	CASSFSTGGFIQPQHF
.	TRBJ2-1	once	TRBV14	TGTGCCAGCAGCCTGCCCAGGGGAACCAATGAGCAGTTCTTC	CASSLPRGTNEQFF
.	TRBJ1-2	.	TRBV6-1	TGTGCCAGCACTCGGGAACAATGGGGCTACACCTTC	CASTREQWGYTF
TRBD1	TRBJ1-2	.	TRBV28	TGTGCCAGCAGTTCCTTGGACAGGGGCCATGGCTACACCTTC	CASSSLDRGHGYTF
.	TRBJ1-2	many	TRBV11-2	TGTGCCAGCAGCTTCGGGACGGGCGCTAACTATGGCTACACCTTC	CASSFGTGANYGYTF
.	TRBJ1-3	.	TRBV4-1	TGCGCCAGCAGCCAAGATCACGGGGCCTACGTTAGAAACACCATATATTTT	CASSQDHGAYVRNTIYF
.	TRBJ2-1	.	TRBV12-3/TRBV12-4	TGTGCCAGCAGTTTAGTTAGTAGGGATGAGCAGTTCTTC	CASSLVSRDEQFF
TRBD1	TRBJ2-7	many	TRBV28	TGTGCCAGCAGTTTGGGACAGGGTGAGCAGTACTTC	CASSLGQGEQYF
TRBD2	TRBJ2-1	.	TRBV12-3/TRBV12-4	TGTGCCAGCAGTTTACACCTAGCGGGGGGGTACAATGAGCAGTTCTTC	CASSLHLAGGYNEQFF
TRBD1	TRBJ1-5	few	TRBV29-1	TGCAGCGTTATCTCCGGGACAGGGCTGAATCAGCCCCAGCATTTT	CSVISGTGLNQPQHF
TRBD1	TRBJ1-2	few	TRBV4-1	TGCGCCAGCAGCCAAGACGCCCGGGACAGCGTCTTCGCTAACTATGGCTACACCTTC	CASSQDARDSVFANYGYTF
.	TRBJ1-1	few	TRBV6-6	TGTGCCAGTCGACGGCCTATGGGCGACACTGAAGCTTTCTTT	CASRRPMGDTEAFF
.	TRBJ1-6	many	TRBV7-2	TGTGCCAGCAGCTTAGGGTGGGGGAATTCACCCCTCCACTTT	CASSLGWGNSPLHF
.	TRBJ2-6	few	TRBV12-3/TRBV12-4	TGTGCCAGCGCCCTCACAGGTGGGGGGGCCAACGTCCTGACTTTC	CASALTGGGANVLTF
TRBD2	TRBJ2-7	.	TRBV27	TGTGCCAGCAGTTTCCTAGCGGGAGTTTACGAGCAGTACTTC	CASSFLAGVYEQYF
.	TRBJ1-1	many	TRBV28	TGTGCCAGCAGTGTGGGGTACACTGAAGCTTTCTTT	CASSVGYTEAFF